The 30 T cell receptor beta chains below come from one sample, sequenced in a study of T cells in narcolepsy. Using immunoSEQ multiplex PCR, the repertoire was profiled, and TCRdb retains in-frame clones only, with some absent. The data hold over 40,000 clones, with 88% observed a single time. The sample consisted of CD45RA- memory CD4+ T cells from PBMCs. Receptors originate from a human donor with narcolepsy.

The CDR3 sequence is CASKGPSATWGEQYF. CDR3 DNA: TGTGCCAGCAAGGGCCCTAGCGCGACGTGGGGCGAGCAGTACTTC. The chain joins TRBV6-5 to TRBJ2-7; D possibly corresponds to TRBD2 (6 bases). Trimming took 7 bases from V and 6 from J, leaving 22 bases between them. The CDR3 has 15 amino acids. The germline CDR1 and CDR2 sequences are MNHEY and SVGAGI.

V gene TRBV11-3 combines with J gene TRBJ1-2; D uncertain. This CDR3 is 14 amino acids long. The V end was cut by 5 bases, the J end by 3 bases, with 13 bases between. Germline lookup yields CDR1 SGHNT and CDR2 YENEEA. For the CDR3, the DNA is TGTGCCAGCAGCCCCCAAGCCTCCGACTATGGCTACACCTTC. Translation gives CASSPQASDYGYTF.

The CDR3, as DNA: TGTGCCAGCAAACAGCGGGAGTTTTCCTACGAGCAGTACTTC. It yields the protein CASKQREFSYEQYF. This rearrangement joins TRBV6-1 to TRBJ2-7, with 8 bases aligning to TRBD2. Germline trimming cut 7 bases from V and 1 base from J; bases unmatched to any gene: 6. CDR1 MNHNS and CDR2 SASEGT come from the germline V gene. This CDR3 is built from 14 residues.

The chain is built from TRBV5-1 and TRBJ1-2, with 7 nucleotides matching TRBD1. V lost 4 bases, J lost 4 bases, and 10 bases stayed unmatched. In germline, CDR1 is SGHRS, CDR2 YFSETQ. The CDR3 extends over 15 amino acids. CDR3 residues: CASSALPGTAYGYTF. The CDR3 DNA sequence: TGCGCCAGCAGCGCGCTGCCTGGGACAGCCTATGGCTACACCTTC.

The chain is built from TRBV7-3 and TRBJ2-3; a possible D gene is TRBD1 (6 bases). CDR1 is SGHTA and CDR2 is FQGTGA in the germline V gene. Trimming stripped 5 bases from V and 4 bases from J, with 19 bases between. The CDR3 is made up of 16 amino acids. CDR3 coding DNA: TGTGCCAGCAGCAGATCAGGGGCTCTAAATTCAGATACGCAGTATTTT. It encodes CASSRSGALNSDTQYF.

The chain joins TRBV27 to TRBJ2-7; tentatively, D is TRBD1 or TRBD2 (5 bases each). V shed 2 bases and J shed 4 bases, with 9 bases lying between them. Germline CDR1 MNHEY, CDR2 SMNVEV (reference sequence). The CDR3 loop spans 13 amino acids. The CDR3 DNA follows: TGTGCCAGCAGTTTAGGGGGTACGTACGAGCAGTACTTC. Translating it yields CASSLGGTYEQYF.

This chain uses TRBV21-1 with TRBJ1-2; the table's D call TRBD1 went unverified against the DNA. TRBV21-1 is reported as a pseudogene. This CDR3 contains 15 residues. The CDR3 DNA follows: TGTGCCAGCAGCAAAGTGGCAGGGCCGATCTATGGCTACACCTTC. Translation: CASSKVAGPIYGYTF.

CDR3 amino acids: CAWSTRSDTQYF. CDR3 coding DNA: TGTGCCTGGAGTACCAGGTCAGATACGCAGTATTTT. The rearrangement links TRBV30 to TRBJ2-3; D not certain. The CDR3 runs to 12 residues. The V gene lost 2 bases and the J gene lost 4 bases, with 7 bases spanning the gap. CDR1 and CDR2 (germline): GTSNPN, SVGIG (reference sequence).

The chain carries TRBV11-3 and TRBJ2-7; possibly TRBD1 for D (6 bases). Trimming shortened V by 6 bases and J by 2 bases, and 8 bases separated the two germline ends. Germline lookup yields CDR1 SGHNT and CDR2 YENEEA. CDR3 length: 12 residues. The chain's CDR3 is CASRQGTYEQYF. In DNA form, the CDR3 reads TGTGCCAGCAGACAGGGAACCTACGAGCAGTACTTC.

V usage is TRBV7-6 and J usage is TRBJ2-2, with unresolved D. Trimming removed 1 base from V and 10 bases from J, with 16 bases in between. The CDR3 loop spans 15 amino acids. Germline CDR1 and CDR2: SGHVS and FNYEAQ. The CDR3 bases are TGTGCCAGCAGCTTAGGGGTGTTGTCTGTCGAGGAGCTGTTTTTT. This encodes CASSLGVLSVEELFF.

This sequence joins TRBV5-1 and TRBJ2-6; 9 positions agree with TRBD2. The ends lost 0 bases at V and 0 bases at J; junction bases unmatched: 7. This CDR3 is built from 19 residues. Germline V gene lookup returns CDR1 SGHRS and CDR2 YFSETQ. CDR3 region: CASSLGVASGASGANVLTF. DNA of the CDR3: TGCGCCAGCAGCTTGGGCGTGGCTAGCGGGGCCTCTGGGGCCAACGTCCTGACTTTC.

This clone was detected only once. The chain uses TRBV7-9 and TRBJ2-3; 8 positions agree with TRBD2. Looked up from germline, CDR1 is SEHNR and CDR2 is FQNEAQ (reference sequence). V shed 4 bases and J 1 base; nucleotides not matched to a gene: 7. The CDR3 is 16 amino acids. The CDR3 sequence: CASSSRGGAGTDTQYF. The DNA of the CDR3 is TGTGCCAGCAGCTCCCGGGGGGGGGCAGGCACAGATACGCAGTATTTT.

The chain recombines TRBV5-1 with TRBJ2-2; 10 bases line up with TRBD2. The CDR3 sequence is 15 residues long. Germline V gives CDR1 SGHRS, CDR2 YFSETQ. V was clipped by 4 bases and J by 4 bases; unmatched bases: 4. CDR3 sequence: CASSLAGETTGELFF. CDR3 nucleotides: TGCGCCAGCAGCCTAGCGGGAGAAACCACCGGGGAGCTGTTTTTT.

This rearrangement joins TRBV29-1 to TRBJ1-4, with unresolved D. Germline V gene data show CDR1 as SQVTM and CDR2 as ANQGSEA. Trimming removed 4 bases at V and 5 bases at J, with 8 bases between. The CDR3 sequence is 12 residues long. The CDR3 protein is CSVGELNEKLFF. The CDR3 nucleotides read TGCAGCGTTGGGGAGCTCAATGAAAAACTGTTTTTT.

The V gene is TRBV6-6, the J gene TRBJ1-6; D unresolved. The CDR3 extends over 13 amino acids. V was shortened by 6 bases and J by 0 bases, with 3 bases between the two germline ends. Germline V lookup: CDR1 MNHNY, CDR2 SVGAGI (reference sequence). The CDR3 coding sequence is TGTGCCAGCAGCCACTCCTATAATTCACCCCTCCACTTT. Translation gives CASSHSYNSPLHF.

The J gene is TRBJ2-7, the V gene TRBV6-1, with a tentative D call TRBD2 (6 bases). CDR3 length equals 15 residues. Germline CDR1 is MNHNS and CDR2 is SASEGT. The V end was cut by 4 bases, the J end by 1 base, with 14 bases between. CDR3 sequence reads: CASSVGLALSYEQYF. The DNA of the CDR3 is TGTGCCAGCAGTGTGGGGCTAGCGCTATCCTACGAGCAGTACTTC.

The chain links TRBV10-3 to TRBJ2-1; D is unclear. CDR3 length equals 12 residues. Deletions cut 7 bases from V and 5 bases from J, with 9 bases between. CDR1 and CDR2 from the germline V gene are ENHRY and SYGVKD. As DNA, the CDR3 is TGTGCCATCACCGATCCCAACAATGAGCAGTTCTTC. Amino acids: CAITDPNNEQFF.

About this clone itself: At one boundary the junction diverges from the germline segment, which might be a read error. The chain is built from TRBV6-1 and TRBJ1-4; TRBD1 aligns across 8 bases. CDR1 MNHNS and CDR2 SASEGT come from the germline V gene. CDR3 size: 15 residues. The CDR3 here is CASREGQGRNEKLFF. DNA of the CDR3: TGTGCCAGCAGAGAAGGACAGGGACGAAATGAAAAACTGTTTTTT.

Only one count was recorded for this clone. An end of the junction differs from the germline gene, which may be a read error. The chain links TRBV6-1 to TRBJ2-7, with 7 bases lining up with TRBD1. CDR1 is MNHNS, CDR2 SASEGT, per germline. There are 11 residues in the CDR3. For the CDR3, the DNA is TGTGCCAGCAGTTACGGGACAGTTCTCAACTTC. It specifies CASSYGTVLNF.

The rearrangement joins TRBV6-1 to TRBJ1-6; D remains ambiguous. V was pared by 1 base and J by 10 bases, with 11 bases between. The CDR3 totals 14 residues. Germline V gene sequence: CDR1 MNHNS, CDR2 SASEGT. Here the CDR3 DNA reads TGTGCCAGCAGTGAAGTAGGGAAGAACTCACCCCTCCACTTT. Protein: CASSEVGKNSPLHF.

The chain couples TRBV19 to TRBJ1-4; D ambiguous. Trimming removed 7 bases at V and 7 bases at J, with 16 bases between. Per the germline V gene, CDR1 is LNHDA and CDR2 is SQIVND (reference sequence). This CDR3 is 14 amino acids long. CDR3: CASTQGPRVEKLFF. CDR3 in DNA: TGTGCCAGTACGCAAGGGCCTCGGGTTGAAAAACTGTTTTTT.

The chain has TRBV6-1 and TRBJ2-7; 9 nucleotides align to TRBD2. The CDR3 contains 16 residues. Germline loops: CDR1 MNHNS, CDR2 SASEGT. Germline trimming cut 2 bases from V and 2 bases from J; bases unmatched to any gene: 7. The CDR3 reads CASSERWSSGTYEQYF. The CDR3 DNA reads as TGTGCCAGCAGTGAAAGGTGGTCTAGCGGGACCTACGAGCAGTACTTC.

The chain combines TRBV14 with TRBJ2-7; a weak D match, TRBD2 (6 bases). Per the germline V gene, CDR1 is SGHDN and CDR2 is FVKESK. The V and J ends lost 3 bases and 2 bases respectively, with 8 bases between them. The length of the CDR3 is 13 residues. The CDR3 is CASSHGGTYEQYF. CDR3 sequence (DNA): TGTGCCAGCAGCCATGGCGGGACCTACGAGCAGTACTTC.

This clone was seen just once. The chain joins TRBV14 to TRBJ1-1; the D is unclear. Germline lookup yields CDR1 SGHDN and CDR2 FVKESK. The CDR3 loop spans 12 amino acids. The V end was cut by 1 base, the J end by 3 bases, with 3 bases between. In DNA form, the CDR3 reads TGTGCCAGCAGCCAAGGGTACACTGAAGCTTTCTTT. Translating gives CASSQGYTEAFF.

The chain recombines TRBV28 with TRBJ2-3, with TRBD2 as a possible D gene (5 bases). The germline CDR1 and CDR2 sequences are MDHEN and SYDVKM. The CDR3 spans 13 residues. Trimming left V 5 bases short and J 5 bases short, with 11 bases between. CDR3 amino acids: CASSDSGKDTQYF. CDR3 nucleotide sequence: TGTGCCAGCAGTGACTCGGGGAAAGATACGCAGTATTTT.

This clone is a singleton in its sample. This chain connects TRBV4-3 to TRBJ1-1; a possible D gene is TRBD1 (5 bases). The V end was cut by 2 bases, the J end by 2 bases, with 12 bases between. The CDR3 covers 15 residues. Germline CDR1 LGHNA, CDR2 YSLEER. This chain's CDR3 is CASSQSGTANTEAFF. The CDR3 region has the DNA TGCGCCAGCAGCCAATCCGGGACGGCAAACACTGAAGCTTTCTTT.

A single count supports this clone. V usage is TRBV28 and J usage is TRBJ1-2, with D maybe TRBD1 (6 bases). This CDR3 comprises 13 residues. The germline V gene encodes CDR1 MDHEN and CDR2 SYDVKM. The germline V and J ends were trimmed by 3 bases and 7 bases, with 12 bases remaining between them. CDR3 in amino acids: CASSFSGAGGYTF. The CDR3 DNA reads as TGTGCCAGCAGTTTTTCGGGGGCGGGTGGCTACACCTTC.

This clone was counted a single time. The rearrangement links TRBV5-4 to TRBJ2-6; possible D gene TRBD1, 5 bases. CDR1 is SGHNT, CDR2 YYREEE, per germline (reference sequence). The CDR3 has 15 residues. V was clipped by 0 bases and J by 3 bases, with 7 bases between them. In DNA, the CDR3 is TGTGCCAGCAGCTTGGAGGGGCGTGGGGCCAACGTCCTGACTTTC. Its translation: CASSLEGRGANVLTF. The full variable domain, rest sourced from reference TRBV5-4 and TRBJ2-6, is ETGVTQSPTHLIKTRGQQVTLRCSSQSGHNTVSWYQQALGQGPQFIFQYYREEENGRGNFPPRFSGLQFPNYSSELNVNALELDDSALYLCASSLEGRGANVLTFGAGSRLTVL.

CDR3 nucleotides: TGTGCCAGCAGCTTCCTGGCAGCGAACACTGAAGCTTTCTTT. Amino acids: CASSFLAANTEAFF. The J gene is TRBJ1-1, the V gene TRBV7-8; no definite D call. Germline V gene lookup returns CDR1 SGHVS and CDR2 FQNEAQ. The V end was cut by 3 bases, the J end by 1 base, with 9 bases between. CDR3 size: 14 residues.

The J gene is TRBJ1-5, the V gene TRBV4-3; D unclear. Per the germline V gene, CDR1 is LGHNA and CDR2 is YSLEER. Trimming took 5 bases from V and 2 from J, leaving 7 bases between them. This CDR3 comprises 13 residues. The CDR3, as DNA: TGCGCCAGCAGCACGCAGGGCAATCAGCCCCAGCATTTT. Translating gives CASSTQGNQPQHF.